The 27 T cell receptor beta chains listed next were all sequenced from one sample in a study of cytomegalovirus exposure and HLA in healthy donors. Primers for the PCR totalled 60 Vbeta and 13 Jbeta. Produced via immunoSEQ multiplex PCR; TCRdb's table is partial and in-frame only. The sample holds 200,000 to 250,000 clones. Material for sequencing was PBMCs. The receptors stem from a girl aged 2-15 years in good health and CMV-seropositive.

This rearrangement joins TRBV28 to TRBJ2-5, with D maybe TRBD1 (6 bases). Germline loops: CDR1 MDHEN, CDR2 SYDVKM. The CDR3 spans 18 residues. Trimming stripped 3 bases from V and 1 base from J, with 21 bases between. The CDR3 sequence: CASSFRRDNIWVQETQYF. The CDR3, as DNA: TGTGCCAGCAGTTTTCGTCGGGACAATATCTGGGTCCAAGAGACCCAGTACTTC.

This chain's CDR3 is CASKIGLAASEQYF. The CDR3 bases are TGTGCCAGCAAAATCGGACTAGCGGCCAGCGAGCAGTACTTC. The chain is built from TRBV7-2 and TRBJ2-7, with 10 bases aligning to TRBD2. V lost 7 bases, J lost 6 bases, and 9 bases stayed unmatched. Germline V CDR1 and CDR2: SGHTA, FQGNSA. The CDR3 loop spans 14 amino acids.

The rearrangement uses TRBV15 and TRBJ2-1, with D perhaps matching TRBD2 (6 bases). CDR3 size: 15 residues. Germline lookup yields CDR1 LNHNV and CDR2 YYDKDF (reference sequence). V lost 0 bases to trimming and J lost 7 bases, with 13 bases between them. The CDR3: CATSRDTAGRNEQFF. The CDR3 DNA sequence: TGTGCCACCAGCAGAGATACGGCGGGGCGGAATGAGCAGTTCTTC. Together with reference TRBV15 and TRBJ2-1, the CDR3 gives the full variable domain: DAMVIQNPRYQVTQFGKPVTLSCSQTLNHNVMYWYQQKSSQAPKLLFHYYDKDFNNEADTPDNFQSRRPNTSFCFLDIRSPGLGDTAMYLCATSRDTAGRNEQFFGPGTRLTVL.

The chain is built from TRBV5-4 and TRBJ1-2; weak D call: TRBD1 (6 bases). V was clipped by 4 bases and J by 7 bases, with 20 bases between them. This CDR3 has 15 residues. Germline values: CDR1 SGHNT, CDR2 YYREEE (reference sequence). The CDR3 DNA is TGTGCCAGCAGCCCCGAGGGGGGGAGGCCCTCTGGCTACACCTTC. As protein: CASSPEGGRPSGYTF.

The chain is built from TRBV30 and TRBJ2-1; tentative D call: TRBD1 (6 bases). The germline CDR1 and CDR2 sequences are GTSNPN and SVGIG (reference sequence). V lost 1 base, J lost 5 bases, and 18 bases lay in between. The CDR3 covers 16 residues. This CDR3 reads CAWSAKFYQGNNEQFF. The CDR3 nucleotides are TGTGCCTGGAGTGCTAAATTCTACCAGGGGAACAATGAGCAGTTCTTC.

The chain recombines TRBV27 with TRBJ2-1; the match to TRBD2 covers 13 bases. V was pared by 2 bases and J by 8 bases, with 6 bases of the junction left unmatched. CDR3 size: 16 residues. Germline V gene lookup returns CDR1 MNHEY and CDR2 SMNVEV (reference sequence). For the CDR3, the DNA is TGTGCCAGCAGTTTAGACGGACTAGCGGGAGTTTATGAGCAGTTCTTC. Encoded protein: CASSLDGLAGVYEQFF.

The rearrangement joins TRBV5-1 to TRBJ2-7, with TRBD1 matching 10 bases. Germline V gene lookup returns CDR1 SGHRS and CDR2 YFSETQ. This CDR3 region has 15 residues. Trimming at V came to 4 bases and at J to 2 bases, leaving 6 bases not matched to a gene. The CDR3 nucleotides are TGCGCCAGCAGCAAAGGGACAGGGGAAACCTACGAGCAGTACTTC. Translation: CASSKGTGETYEQYF.

The J gene is TRBJ2-1, the V gene TRBV27; D perhaps matches TRBD2 (5 bases). This CDR3 region has 15 residues. Trimming pared 4 bases from V and 4 bases from J, leaving 14 bases between. Germline V gene lookup returns CDR1 MNHEY and CDR2 SMNVEV (reference sequence). CDR3 in amino acids: CASSSYPTIYNEQFF. The CDR3 DNA sequence: TGTGCCAGCAGTTCCTATCCGACTATATACAATGAGCAGTTCTTC.

V and J are TRBV28 and TRBJ2-3; 9 nucleotides align to TRBD1. The germline V gene encodes CDR1 MDHEN and CDR2 SYDVKM. V was pared by 7 bases and J by 3 bases, with 5 bases of the junction left unmatched. The CDR3 is made up of 14 amino acids. CDR3 region: CASTMTGGTDTQYF. In nucleotides, the CDR3 is TGTGCCAGCACCATGACAGGGGGTACAGATACGCAGTATTTT.

The CDR3: CASSLDWLAVSSYNEQFF. For the CDR3, the DNA is TGTGCCAGCAGCTTAGATTGGCTAGCGGTGAGCTCCTACAATGAGCAGTTCTTC. The rearrangement uses TRBV11-2 and TRBJ2-1, with 7 bases fitting TRBD2. This CDR3 region has 18 residues. Unmatched junction bases numbered 8, after V lost 0 bases and J lost 0 bases. Germline CDR1 is SGHAT and CDR2 is FQNNGV.

The rearrangement joins TRBV6-5 to TRBJ1-2; 7 bases map to TRBD1. CDR1 and CDR2 (germline): MNHEY, SVGAGI. Germline trimming cut 7 bases from V and 6 bases from J; bases unmatched to any gene: 14. CDR3 length: 15 amino acids. The CDR3 sequence is CASIAHRGGENGYTF. CDR3 coding DNA: TGTGCCAGCATAGCCCACAGGGGTGGGGAGAATGGCTACACCTTC.

The chain has TRBV28 and TRBJ2-7; D is unresolved. The CDR3 is made up of 14 amino acids. Between the trimmed V and J ends, which lost 10 bases and 3 bases, there was a span of 19 bases. Germline V gene lookup returns CDR1 MDHEN and CDR2 SYDVKM. CDR3 protein: CATSRLPMVYEQYF. The CDR3 DNA follows: TGTGCCACCTCTCGACTGCCTATGGTCTACGAGCAGTACTTC.

The J gene is TRBJ1-5, the V gene TRBV28, with D perhaps TRBD1 (5 bases). The V and J ends lost 2 bases and 0 bases respectively, with 11 bases between them. Germline V gene lookup returns CDR1 MDHEN and CDR2 SYDVKM. The CDR3 extends over 16 amino acids. The CDR3 sequence is CASSLTGANSNQPQHF. The CDR3 region has the DNA TGTGCCAGCAGTTTAACAGGAGCTAATAGCAATCAGCCCCAGCATTTT.

The chain links TRBV2 to TRBJ1-6; D is uncertain. This CDR3 comprises 14 residues. CDR1 SNHLY and CDR2 FYNNEI come from the germline V gene. V lost 3 bases to trimming and J lost 10 bases, with 13 bases between them. CDR3 DNA sequence: TGTGCCAGCAGTGACTTCAGGTTAGGATCACCCCTCCACTTT. Protein: CASSDFRLGSPLHF.

This rearrangement joins TRBV15 to TRBJ2-6; D unclear. Between the trimmed V and J ends, which lost 0 bases and 1 base, there was a span of 4 bases. The CDR3 has 15 amino acids. Germline-derived CDR1 and CDR2 are LNHNV and YYDKDF (reference sequence). The CDR3: CATSRDLSGANVLTF. The DNA of the CDR3 is TGTGCCACCAGCAGAGATTTATCTGGGGCCAACGTCCTGACTTTC.

The rearrangement uses TRBV7-9 and TRBJ2-1; the match to TRBD2 covers 13 bases. Looked up from germline, CDR1 is SEHNR and CDR2 is FQNEAQ (reference sequence). The CDR3 covers 16 residues. The J segment lost 9 bases and the V segment lost 7 bases, leaving 12 bases of the junction unmatched. This CDR3 reads CASNTMGTSGILEQFF. The CDR3 DNA reads TGTGCCAGCAACACAATGGGGACTAGCGGGATTCTTGAGCAGTTCTTC.

The gene calls are TRBV27 and TRBJ2-1; 9 nucleotides agree with TRBD2. The V gene's germline CDR1 is MNHEY and CDR2 SMNVEV (reference sequence). J lost 4 bases, V lost 0 bases, and 4 bases had no gene match. The CDR3 is 16 amino acids. The DNA of the CDR3 is TGTGCCAGCAGTTTATCCGGCGGGAGGGTGTACAATGAGCAGTTCTTC. The encoded protein is CASSLSGGRVYNEQFF.

This chain uses TRBV5-6 with TRBJ1-1; D not resolved. Germline CDR1 and CDR2: SGHDT and YYEEEE. The germline V and J ends were trimmed by 7 bases and 0 bases, with 13 bases remaining between them. The CDR3 runs to 14 residues. Written as DNA, the CDR3 is TGTGCCAGCCTAATACAGATTATGAACACTGAAGCTTTCTTT. Its translation is CASLIQIMNTEAFF.

The chain links TRBV27 to TRBJ1-6; D gene unclear. This CDR3 is built from 16 residues. Trimming took off 7 bases at V and 7 bases at J, with 20 bases between the two ends. Per the germline V gene, CDR1 is MNHEY and CDR2 is SMNVEV (reference sequence). CDR3 bases: TGTGCCAGCATGGTTCGATCCGGTACCTCAAATTCACCCCTCCACTTT. It translates to CASMVRSGTSNSPLHF.

The genes are TRBV7-2 and TRBJ2-5; no clear D gene. Deletions cut 2 bases from V and 5 bases from J, with 9 bases between. This CDR3 is built from 13 residues. Germline CDR1 and CDR2: SGHTA and FQGNSA. CDR3 DNA sequence: TGTGCCAGCAGCTTAACCCCCGGGGAGACCCAGTACTTC. Translation gives CASSLTPGETQYF.

The chain is built from TRBV7-6 and TRBJ2-3; D may be TRBD1 (6 bases). Per germline, CDR1 SGHVS and CDR2 FNYEAQ. This CDR3 contains 13 residues. The ends were cut back, 5 bases at V and 14 bases at J, with 20 bases in the middle. The chain's CDR3 is CASSRTASRRPYF. The CDR3 nucleotides are TGTGCCAGCAGCCGGACAGCGTCTCGACGTCCGTATTTT.

V usage is TRBV29-1 and J usage is TRBJ2-3; TRBD1 aligns across 9 bases. This CDR3 has 15 amino acids. Unmatched junction bases numbered 14, after V lost 7 bases and J lost 6 bases. Germline CDR1 is SQVTM and CDR2 is ANQGSEA. The CDR3 bases are TGCAGCGCCTCGCGGTGGGACAGGGTTTTTGATACGCAGTATTTT. This translates into CSASRWDRVFDTQYF.

The chain has TRBV28 and TRBJ2-7; TRBD1 aligns across 7 bases. The CDR3 length is 14 residues. The junction had 8 bases not matched to a gene; V was cut back by 3 bases and J by 6 bases. Germline V gene data show CDR1 as MDHEN and CDR2 as SYDVKM. CDR3 in amino acids: CASSFPTGLTEQYF. CDR3 sequence (DNA): TGTGCCAGCAGTTTCCCGACAGGGCTAACCGAGCAGTACTTC.

This chain joins TRBV6-5 and TRBJ1-2; 7 bases match TRBD1. Trimming cost V 6 bases and J 4 bases; bases outside gene matches: 8. Looked up from germline, CDR1 is MNHEY and CDR2 is SVGAGI. The CDR3 length is 14 residues. CDR3 sequence: CASSPDRDSYGYTF. CDR3 coding DNA: TGTGCCAGCAGCCCCGACAGGGATTCCTATGGCTACACCTTC.

The V call is TRBV7-9, the J call TRBJ2-3, with TRBD1 matching 9 bases. Trimming removed 5 bases from V and 9 bases from J; junction bases left unmatched: 6. This CDR3 comprises 13 residues. Germline V gene data show CDR1 as SEHNR and CDR2 as FQNEAQ (reference sequence). The CDR3 bases are TGTGCCAGCAGCCCCCCGGACAGGGGAACGCAGTATTTT. Its protein is CASSPPDRGTQYF. The whole variable domain, filled in from reference TRBV7-9 and TRBJ2-3, reads DTGVSQNPRHKITKRGQNVTFRCDPISEHNRLYWYRQTLGQGPEFLTYFQNEAQLEKSRLLSDRFSAERPKGSFSTLEIQRTEQGDSAMYLCASSPPDRGTQYFGPGTRLTVL.

V usage is TRBV19 and J usage is TRBJ2-4; 7 bases are shared with TRBD2. The CDR3 covers 16 residues. Germline V gene lookup returns CDR1 LNHDA and CDR2 SQIVND (reference sequence). The V gene end was trimmed by 4 bases and the J gene end by 0 bases; junction bases not matched to a gene: 6. The CDR3 loop is CASSKTVAGAKNIQYF. The CDR3 DNA reads as TGTGCCAGTAGTAAGACGGTAGCGGGAGCCAAAAACATTCAGTACTTC.

Details on this clone: At the DNA level, this CDR3 is encoded by other sequences in the same sample as well. The V call is TRBV27, the J call TRBJ2-7; TRBD2 aligns across 8 bases. The length of the CDR3 is 14 residues. Germline CDR1 and CDR2: MNHEY and SMNVEV (reference sequence). Trimming cost V 3 bases and J 1 base; bases outside gene matches: 2. The CDR3 is CASSLSGGSYEQYF. The CDR3 DNA sequence: TGTGCCAGCAGTTTGTCGGGGGGGTCCTACGAGCAGTACTTC.